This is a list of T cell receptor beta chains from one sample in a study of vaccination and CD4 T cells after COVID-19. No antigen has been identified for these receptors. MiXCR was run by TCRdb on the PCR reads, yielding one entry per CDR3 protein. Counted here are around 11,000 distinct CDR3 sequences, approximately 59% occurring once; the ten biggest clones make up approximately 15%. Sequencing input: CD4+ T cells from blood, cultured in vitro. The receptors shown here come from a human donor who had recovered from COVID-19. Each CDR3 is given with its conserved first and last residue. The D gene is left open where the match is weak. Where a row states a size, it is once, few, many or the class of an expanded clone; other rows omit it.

cdr3_aa: CASSSSGRSGYTEQFF
cdr3_nt: TGTGCCAGCAGCTCTAGCGGGAGGAGCGGGTATACTGAGCAGTTCTTC
j_call: TRBJ2-1
v_call: TRBV7-2
clone_size: .
d_call: TRBD2

cdr3_aa: CSARVGYGTQYF
cdr3_nt: TGCAGTGCTAGAGTGGGGTATGGGACCCAGTACTTC
j_call: TRBJ2-5
v_call: TRBV20-1
clone_size: .
d_call: .

cdr3_aa: CASSAPREPQHF
cdr3_nt: TGTGCCAGTTCCGCTCCCCGGGAGCCCCAGCATTTT
j_call: TRBJ1-5
v_call: TRBV19
clone_size: .
d_call: .

cdr3_aa: CASSLTRNTEAFF
cdr3_nt: TGTGCCAGCAGTTTAACTAGGAACACTGAAGCTTTCTTT
j_call: TRBJ1-1
v_call: TRBV7-8
clone_size: .
d_call: .

cdr3_aa: CASSLNREGTYEQYF
cdr3_nt: TGTGCCAGTAGTCTCAACAGGGAGGGGACCTACGAGCAGTACTTC
j_call: TRBJ2-7
v_call: TRBV19
clone_size: .
d_call: .

cdr3_aa: CASWGDPLNQPQHF
cdr3_nt: TGTGCCAGCTGGGGGGACCCCCTTAATCAGCCCCAGCATTTT
j_call: TRBJ1-5
v_call: TRBV6-2/TRBV6-3
clone_size: .
d_call: .

cdr3_aa: CASSYRGGSGNTIYF
cdr3_nt: TGTGCCAGCAGTTACCGGGGGGGCTCTGGAAACACCATATATTTT
j_call: TRBJ1-3
v_call: TRBV6-5
clone_size: .
d_call: .

cdr3_aa: CATGRQGRLNTEAFF
cdr3_nt: TGTGCCACGGGGCGTCAGGGGCGTTTGAACACTGAAGCTTTCTTT
j_call: TRBJ1-1
v_call: TRBV6-1
clone_size: once
d_call: .

cdr3_aa: CASTPTRNNEQFF
cdr3_nt: TGCGCCAGCACTCCGACAAGAAACAATGAGCAGTTCTTC
j_call: TRBJ2-1
v_call: TRBV10-1
clone_size: .
d_call: .

cdr3_aa: CASSYSELFTGAQGDGYTF
cdr3_nt: TGTGCCAGCAGTTACTCGGAGCTGTTCACAGGGGCCCAGGGGGATGGCTACACCTTC
j_call: TRBJ1-2
v_call: TRBV6-5
clone_size: .
d_call: TRBD1

cdr3_aa: CASSIKGGETQYF
cdr3_nt: TGTGCCAGTAGTATAAAAGGGGGGGAGACCCAGTACTTC
j_call: TRBJ2-5
v_call: TRBV19
clone_size: .
d_call: .

cdr3_aa: CASSLWDRGGEQYF
cdr3_nt: TGTGCCAGCAGCTTATGGGACAGGGGAGGCGAGCAGTACTTC
j_call: TRBJ2-7
v_call: TRBV7-2
clone_size: .
d_call: TRBD1

cdr3_aa: CASSAVMNTEAFF
cdr3_nt: TGTGCCAGCAGTGCGGTCATGAACACTGAAGCTTTCTTT
j_call: TRBJ1-1
v_call: TRBV6-1
clone_size: .
d_call: .

cdr3_aa: CAVLEGRPSFDGYTF
cdr3_nt: TGCGCAGTGCTAGAGGGAAGGCCATCCTTCGATGGCTACACCTTC
j_call: TRBJ1-2
v_call: TRBV20-1
clone_size: .
d_call: .

cdr3_aa: CAISGTSGSTDTQYF
cdr3_nt: TGTGCCATCAGTGGGACTAGCGGGAGCACAGATACGCAGTATTTT
j_call: TRBJ2-3
v_call: TRBV10-3
clone_size: few
d_call: TRBD2

cdr3_aa: CASSPRTGGYEQYF
cdr3_nt: TGTGCCAGTAGTCCCCGGACAGGGGGCTACGAGCAGTACTTC
j_call: TRBJ2-7
v_call: TRBV19
clone_size: .
d_call: TRBD1

cdr3_aa: CSAKGMDSVNYGYTF
cdr3_nt: TGCAGTGCTAAAGGAATGGACAGCGTTAACTATGGCTACACCTTC
j_call: TRBJ1-2
v_call: TRBV20-1
clone_size: .
d_call: .

cdr3_aa: CASSSKAGNTEAFF
cdr3_nt: TGTGCCAGCAGCTCCAAGGCAGGGAACACTGAAGCTTTCTTT
j_call: TRBJ1-1
v_call: TRBV7-3
clone_size: few
d_call: .

cdr3_aa: CATSPRGGEQYF
cdr3_nt: TGTGCCACCAGCCCTCGGGGCGGCGAGCAGTACTTC
j_call: TRBJ2-7
v_call: TRBV15
clone_size: .
d_call: .

cdr3_aa: CASSQGRTNTEAFF
cdr3_nt: TGTGCCAGTAGCCAAGGACGCACGAACACTGAAGCTTTCTTT
j_call: TRBJ1-1
v_call: TRBV19
clone_size: once
d_call: .

cdr3_aa: CASSPRQGEGYGYTF
cdr3_nt: TGTGCCAGCAGCCCCCGACAGGGAGAAGGCTATGGCTACACCTTC
j_call: TRBJ1-2
v_call: TRBV7-2
clone_size: few
d_call: TRBD1

cdr3_aa: CASSPSGRAYNEQFF
cdr3_nt: TGTGCCAGCAGCCCTAGCGGGAGGGCTTACAATGAGCAGTTCTTC
j_call: TRBJ2-1
v_call: TRBV4-2
clone_size: few
d_call: TRBD2

cdr3_aa: CASSRNRGGNQPQHF
cdr3_nt: TGTGCCAGCAGCCGGAACAGGGGAGGCAATCAGCCCCAGCATTTT
j_call: TRBJ1-5
v_call: TRBV7-2
clone_size: .
d_call: TRBD1

cdr3_aa: CASSLLVSSSYGYTF
cdr3_nt: TGTGCCAGCAGCTTACTCGTGAGTTCCAGCTATGGCTACACCTTC
j_call: TRBJ1-2
v_call: TRBV7-2
clone_size: .
d_call: .

cdr3_aa: CSARDAANGNQPQHF
cdr3_nt: TGCAGTGCTAGAGATGCTGCTAACGGGAATCAGCCCCAGCATTTT
j_call: TRBJ1-5
v_call: TRBV20-1
clone_size: few
d_call: .

cdr3_aa: CASSARDKRTGELFF
cdr3_nt: TGTGCCAGCAGCGCCAGGGACAAGCGCACCGGGGAGCTGTTTTTT
j_call: TRBJ2-2
v_call: TRBV12-3/TRBV12-4
clone_size: .
d_call: .

cdr3_aa: CSARPPLAGSYEQYF
cdr3_nt: TGCAGTGCTAGGCCCCCACTAGCGGGGTCCTACGAGCAGTACTTC
j_call: TRBJ2-7
v_call: TRBV20-1
clone_size: few
d_call: TRBD2

cdr3_aa: CASSFSPQGAGSPLHF
cdr3_nt: TGTGCCAGCAGCTTCAGCCCACAGGGAGCGGGATCACCCCTCCACTTT
j_call: TRBJ1-6
v_call: TRBV7-2
clone_size: few
d_call: .

cdr3_aa: CASSQQGLGNTIYF
cdr3_nt: TGTGCCAGTAGCCAACAAGGGCTCGGAAACACCATATATTTT
j_call: TRBJ1-3
v_call: TRBV19
clone_size: .
d_call: .

cdr3_aa: CASSPDSSQAFF
cdr3_nt: TGTGCCAGCTCACCTGACAGTTCTCAAGCTTTCTTT
j_call: TRBJ1-1
v_call: TRBV18
clone_size: once
d_call: .

cdr3_aa: CASSAGLAASSYEQYF
cdr3_nt: TGTGCCAGTAGTGCCGGACTAGCGGCAAGCTCCTACGAGCAGTACTTC
j_call: TRBJ2-7
v_call: TRBV19
clone_size: few
d_call: TRBD2

cdr3_aa: CASSGGQPTDGYTF
cdr3_nt: TGCGCCAGCAGCGGGGGACAGCCTACGGATGGCTACACCTTC
j_call: TRBJ1-2
v_call: TRBV5-1
clone_size: .
d_call: TRBD1